This is a list of T cell receptor beta chains from one sample in a study of identical twins. TCRdb itself ran the 5' RACE reads through MiXCR, one entry per CDR3 protein. The sample lists more than 650,000 distinct CDR3 sequences, approximately 6% occurring once. The sequenced material came from naive T cells sorted from blood. All receptors derive from a man aged 18 to 30 in good health. CDR3s include the opening cysteine and the closing phenylalanine or tryptophan. D genes are given only for firm matches. The size of a clone is reported for some rows only, either as once, few or many, or as a class for expanded clones.

>TRBV29-1|TRBJ1-4|many|.
CSVVVQWEKLFF
TGCAGCGTTGTCGTACAGTGGGAAAAACTGTTTTTT
>TRBV5-1|TRBJ2-5|.|TRBD2
CASSFVSGRQETQYF
TGCGCCAGCAGCTTCGTCAGCGGGAGGCAAGAGACCCAGTACTTC
>TRBV29-1|TRBJ2-7|many|.
CSVAADYEQYF
TGCAGCGTTGCGGCAGACTACGAGCAGTACTTC
>TRBV5-1|TRBJ1-6|many|TRBD1
CASSLGQGVSPLHF
TGCGCCAGCAGCTTGGGACAGGGAGTGTCACCCCTCCACTTT
>TRBV11-2|TRBJ2-4|many|TRBD1
CASRPDRAGLIAKNIQYF
TGTGCCAGCAGGCCGGACAGGGCGGGCCTCATAGCCAAAAACATTCAGTACTTC
>TRBV5-5|TRBJ2-1|few|TRBD2
CASSSFIAGEAKDEQFF
TGTGCCAGCAGCTCCTTTATAGCGGGAGAGGCTAAGGATGAGCAGTTCTTC
>TRBV12-3/TRBV12-4|TRBJ2-2|many|TRBD1
CASSFRQGTGELFF
TGTGCCAGCAGTTTTAGACAGGGCACCGGGGAGCTGTTTTTT
>TRBV7-6|TRBJ1-1|.|.
CAILSRTEAFF
TGTGCCATCCTTAGTAGGACTGAAGCTTTCTTT
>TRBV2|TRBJ2-1|many|.
CASSELRGSANEQFF
TGTGCCAGCAGTGAGCTTAGGGGCTCGGCGAATGAGCAGTTCTTC
>TRBV12-3/TRBV12-4|TRBJ2-7|few|.
CASSLKPTASVTYEQYF
TGTGCCAGCAGTTTGAAGCCCACGGCTAGCGTAACCTACGAGCAGTACTTC
>TRBV6-5|TRBJ2-5|many|.
CASSYGGETQYF
TGTGCCAGCAGTTACGGAGGGGAGACCCAGTACTTC
>TRBV20-1|TRBJ2-3|many|.
CSARDPPGQSSTDTQYF
TGCAGTGCTAGAGACCCTCCAGGACAGAGTAGCACAGATACGCAGTATTTT
>TRBV6-2/TRBV6-3|TRBJ2-1|.|.
CASSYLRTDTYNEQFF
TGTGCCAGCAGTTACTTGAGGACAGATACCTACAATGAGCAGTTCTTC
>TRBV18|TRBJ2-3|few|.
CASSPMTSDTQYF
TGTGCCAGCTCACCCATGACTTCCGATACGCAGTATTTT
>TRBV2|TRBJ2-2|many|TRBD2
CASSEAEKLAGVLTGELFF
TGTGCCAGCAGTGAAGCGGAGAAGCTAGCGGGAGTTCTAACCGGGGAGCTGTTTTTT
>TRBV5-1|TRBJ2-7|many|TRBD2
CASSSVAGDHEQYF
TGCGCCAGCAGCTCTGTAGCGGGAGATCACGAGCAGTACTTC
>TRBV12-3/TRBV12-4|TRBJ2-3|many|.
CASSPEGGTDTQYF
TGTGCCAGCAGTCCCGAGGGGGGCACAGATACGCAGTATTTT
>TRBV7-2|TRBJ2-1|.|TRBD1
CASRYAGTGGPGDEQFF
TGTGCCAGCAGATATGCCGGGACAGGGGGCCCAGGCGATGAGCAGTTCTTC
>TRBV7-2|TRBJ2-5|few|.
CASSRKWAGPSEETQYF
TGTGCCAGCAGCAGAAAGTGGGCAGGGCCTTCCGAGGAGACCCAGTACTTC
>TRBV11-2|TRBJ2-7|.|TRBD2
CASSTGLAGYEQYF
TGTGCCAGCAGCACGGGACTAGCGGGGTACGAGCAGTACTTC
>TRBV6-1|TRBJ1-1|.|.
CASSTRRRGTEAFF
TGTGCCAGCAGTACCCGTAGGAGGGGCACTGAAGCTTTCTTT
>TRBV15|TRBJ2-1|.|TRBD2
CATSRAGLAGYNEQFF
TGTGCCACCAGCAGAGCTGGACTAGCGGGTTACAATGAGCAGTTCTTC
>TRBV7-2|TRBJ2-1|many|TRBD2
CASSPAWVAGRGQFF
TGTGCCAGCAGCCCCGCCTGGGTAGCGGGACGTGGGCAGTTCTTC
>TRBV20-1|TRBJ2-1|many|TRBD1
CSARPYPRDRGTNEQFF
TGCAGTGCTAGACCGTACCCCCGGGACAGGGGGACCAATGAGCAGTTCTTC
>TRBV7-9|TRBJ2-1|many|TRBD1
CASSLAFRDRGSGEQFF
TGTGCCAGCAGCTTAGCCTTCCGGGACAGGGGAAGTGGTGAGCAGTTCTTC
>TRBV28|TRBJ2-1|many|TRBD2
CASSPRPGGNEQFF
TGTGCCAGCAGTCCAAGACCGGGGGGCAATGAGCAGTTCTTC
>TRBV29-1|TRBJ1-5|many|.
CSVDCRPTSNQPQHF
TGCAGCGTTGATTGCAGGCCGACTAGCAATCAGCCCCAGCATTTT
>TRBV18|TRBJ1-1|few|.
CASSRRRDVVNTEAFF
TGTGCCAGCTCACGACGGCGGGACGTAGTGAACACTGAAGCTTTCTTT
>TRBV12-3/TRBV12-4|TRBJ2-7|few|.
CASSSSLFYEQYF
TGTGCCAGCAGTTCCAGTTTATTCTACGAGCAGTACTTC
>TRBV7-9|TRBJ2-3|few|.
CASSLTFQGTDTQYF
TGTGCCAGCAGCTTAACCTTTCAGGGCACAGATACGCAGTATTTT
>TRBV5-1|TRBJ2-4|many|TRBD1
CASSPTTGNIQYF
TGCGCCAGCAGCCCAACGACAGGGAACATTCAGTACTTC
>TRBV7-8|TRBJ2-2|many|TRBD2
CASSLMRLAGTLTGELFF
TGTGCCAGCAGCTTAATGCGTCTAGCGGGGACCTTAACCGGGGAGCTGTTTTTT
>TRBV10-3|TRBJ2-5|many|.
CAISPNTETQYF
TGTGCCATCAGTCCTAACACGGAGACCCAGTACTTC
>TRBV3-1|TRBJ1-1|.|.
CASSTPGLQSTEAFF
TGTGCCAGCAGCACACCCGGGCTCCAAAGCACTGAAGCTTTCTTT
>TRBV24-1|TRBJ2-5|.|.
CATSSGQKTQYF
TGTGCCACCAGTTCGGGCCAGAAGACCCAGTACTTC
>TRBV6-2/TRBV6-3|TRBJ1-4|many|.
CASSSLGKLFF
TGTGCCAGCAGTTCCTTGGGAAAACTGTTTTTT